This paragraph reports one T cell receptor (beta chain). Its specificity is not known. This entry is derived from a study of cytomegalovirus exposure and HLA in healthy donors. Study conclusions and caveats: Earlier analysis yielded a pattern in which most TCR beta V segments were productive about 90% or about 30% of the time.

This CDR3 contains 17 residues. With 9 bases clipped from V and 2 bases from J, the junction kept 16 bases outside the gene matches. The germline CDR1 and CDR2 sequences are SNHLY and FYNNEI. Samples came from healthy bone marrow donors. 60 Vbeta and 13 Jbeta primers were used in PCR. The table came from immunoSEQ multiplex PCR; TCRdb's copy has only in-frame clones and leaves some out. The sample table includes more than 140,000 clones. Input material: PBMCs. This TCR was sampled from a woman aged 18-30 years in good health and CMV-seronegative. The chain joins TRBV2 to TRBJ2-7; 10 bases fit TRBD2. The CDR3 spells CASCSGLAAIDTYEQYV. In nucleotides, the CDR3 is TGTGCCAGTTGTTCTGGACTAGCGGCAATTGATACCTACGAGCAGTACGTC.